The table lists the clone carrying this T cell receptor (beta chain) with a few counts. Its antigen is still unknown. Looked up from germline, CDR1 is LGHNA and CDR2 is YNFKEQ. The CDR3 spans 17 residues. V lost 0 bases to trimming and J lost 0 bases, with 12 bases between them. This sample was included in a study of human T cells and chemical hapten exposure. This sample's time point: pre-sensitization, week 0. The treatment: therapeutic diphenylcyclopropenone sensitization with weekly scalp DPC. Participating donors were patients with alopecia, aged 18 to 70 years, considered appropriate candidates for DPC. General study findings and limits: No shift was seen in TCRs above 1 in 1000 frequency with DPC sensitization.

TCRdb recomputed calls from the RACE reads with MiXCR, one row per CDR3 protein. Found here are 80,000 to 100,000 distinct CDR3 sequences, approximately 9.9% of them singletons; the top ten hold 3.6%. Sequenced here: whole blood, sampled in connection with sensitization to the hapten diphenylcyclopropenone (DPC). The J gene is TRBJ1-3, the V gene TRBV4-2, with no clear D. This receptor was obtained from a woman between 35 and 50 years old with alopecia areata. Some clones in this sample may be carry-over from other donors' samples. The CDR3 region is CASSQDMGQRSGNTIYF. CDR3 nucleotide sequence: TGTGCCAGCAGCCAAGATATGGGCCAGCGCTCTGGAAACACCATATATTTT.